This T cell receptor (beta chain) was sequenced in a study of OX40 agonist ivuxolimab in advanced cancers. The CDR3 extends over 13 amino acids. V lost 4 bases to trimming and J lost 6 bases, with 12 bases between them. Germline values: CDR1 SGHDN, CDR2 FVKESK. This table comes from immunoSEQ multiplex PCR, and its TCRdb copy is limited to in-frame clones, with some not included. The table lists under 100,000 clones, around nine tenths of them singletons, with 0.72% in the top ten. This receptor was obtained from an adult with an advanced solid tumor such as melanoma, head and neck, liver or kidney cancer. Source: CD4+ or CD8+ T cells sorted from blood, taken in a trial of the OX40 agonist ivuxolimab. The rearrangement uses TRBV14 and TRBJ1-2; unclear D gene. The CDR3: CASSPHQIHGYTF. As DNA, the CDR3 is TGTGCCAGCAGCCCCCATCAGATCCATGGCTACACCTTC.